The 22 T cell receptor beta chains listed next were all sequenced from one sample in a study of T cell responses to AZD1222 COVID-19 vaccine. Assay: immunoSEQ multiplex PCR; the TCRdb copy retains only in-frame clones and omits some. The table has 65,000 to 95,000 clones, more than 75% seen once. The source was peripheral blood, collected on day 0 of AZD1222 vaccination. These receptors all stem from an adult in good health.

The rearrangement links TRBV29-1 to TRBJ1-2, with D perhaps TRBD1 (6 bases). The CDR3 loop spans 12 amino acids. The germline V gene has CDR1 SQVTM and CDR2 ANQGSEA. V was cut by 6 bases and J by 14 bases, with 22 bases left in between. CDR3 protein: CSVGHGGSRGTF. CDR3 sequence (DNA): TGCAGCGTGGGACATGGGGGCTCCCGGGGAACCTTC.

The J gene is TRBJ2-5, the V gene TRBV6-5; D may match TRBD1 or TRBD2 (5 bases each). V lost 4 bases and J 5 bases, leaving 14 bases between the germline ends. Germline CDR1 reads MNHEY; CDR2 reads SVGAGI. This CDR3 has 14 amino acids. CDR3 sequence reads: CASSFDSGGETQYF. CDR3 DNA sequence: TGTGCCAGCAGTTTCGACAGCGGTGGGGAGACCCAGTACTTC.

The gene calls are TRBV2 and TRBJ2-1, with unresolved D. Trimming cost V 3 bases and J 6 bases, with 9 bases left between them. Germline CDR1 SNHLY, CDR2 FYNNEI. The CDR3 loop spans 13 amino acids. DNA for the CDR3: TGTGCCAGCAGTGATCTGGGAATCAATGAGCAGTTCTTC. This translates into CASSDLGINEQFF.

The chain is built from TRBV5-1 and TRBJ2-2, with a tentative D call TRBD2 (5 bases). The CDR3 sequence is 14 residues long. V dropped 0 bases and J dropped 6 bases, with 9 bases sitting between them. Germline loops: CDR1 SGHRS, CDR2 YFSETQ. CDR3 bases: TGCGCCAGCAGCTTGGACGGAGGACCCGGGGAGCTGTTTTTT. Translating gives CASSLDGGPGELFF.

This clone was counted a single time. This chain uses TRBV19 with TRBJ1-4; no firm D call. CDR3 length: 14 residues. Germline V gene sequence: CDR1 LNHDA, CDR2 SQIVND (reference sequence). The ends were cut back, 6 bases at V and 7 bases at J, with 15 bases in the middle. The CDR3 coding sequence is TGTGCCAGTAGGCGACTCCAGGACGGTGAAAAACTGTTTTTT. It translates to CASRRLQDGEKLFF.

The chain joins TRBV7-2 to TRBJ1-5; D perhaps matches TRBD1 (5 bases). Trimming cost V 7 bases and J 0 bases, with 7 bases left between them. There are 13 residues in the CDR3. In germline, CDR1 is SGHTA, CDR2 FQGNSA. DNA of the CDR3: TGTGCCAGCACAGGGAATAGCAATCAGCCCCAGCATTTT. Protein: CASTGNSNQPQHF.

The rearrangement joins TRBV27 to TRBJ1-5; D uncertain. Germline V gene lookup returns CDR1 MNHEY and CDR2 SMNVEV (reference sequence). The CDR3 has 16 amino acids. V lost 6 bases and J 0 bases, leaving 15 bases between the germline ends. The CDR3 protein is CASRDLTGFSNQPQHF. Here the CDR3 DNA reads TGTGCCAGCAGGGATCTTACGGGGTTTAGCAATCAGCCCCAGCATTTT.

The V and J genes are TRBV20-1 and TRBJ1-1; D is unresolved. CDR3 length: 11 amino acids. Germline CDR1 is DFQATT and CDR2 is SNEGSKA (reference sequence). The V gene lost 2 bases and the J gene lost 5 bases, with 6 bases spanning the gap. The CDR3 region has the DNA TGCAGTGCTAGACAGGTGACTGAAGCTTTCTTT. Protein: CSARQVTEAFF.

The gene calls are TRBV27 and TRBJ2-3; D call uncertain. There are 15 residues in the CDR3. Germline CDR1 and CDR2: MNHEY and SMNVEV (reference sequence). The V and J ends lost 3 bases and 2 bases respectively, with 12 bases between them. The CDR3: CASSLVRLHTDTQYF. The CDR3 DNA reads as TGTGCCAGCAGTTTGGTTAGACTCCACACAGATACGCAGTATTTT.

This chain uses TRBV6-5 with TRBJ2-3; 9 bases match TRBD2. The V and J ends lost 11 bases and 4 bases, in that order; junction bases with no gene match: 13. The CDR3 consists of 15 residues. Per the germline V gene, CDR1 is MNHEY and CDR2 is SVGAGI. In nucleotides, the CDR3 is TGTGCCGACGGGGTTGCGGGGGGGGTTTCAGATACGCAGTATTTT. This codes for CADGVAGGVSDTQYF.

The V and J genes are TRBV11-1 and TRBJ2-5; D is possibly TRBD1 (6 bases). Trimming took off 5 bases at V and 3 bases at J, with 10 bases between the two ends. In germline, CDR1 is SGHAT, CDR2 FQDESV (reference sequence). There are 13 residues in the CDR3. CDR3 in amino acids: CASSLGQKETQYF. CDR3 DNA: TGTGCCAGCAGCCTAGGACAGAAAGAGACCCAGTACTTC.

The CDR3 is CATSDTGARDQYF. In DNA form, the CDR3 reads TGTGCCACCAGTGATACGGGGGCGAGGGACCAGTACTTC. The chain is built from TRBV24-1 and TRBJ2-7; D is possibly TRBD1 or TRBD2 (6 bases each). With 3 bases removed from V and 10 bases from J, the gap between germline ends came to 15 bases. The CDR3 totals 13 residues. Germline lookup yields CDR1 KGHDR and CDR2 SFDVKD.

This sequence joins TRBV16 and TRBJ2-7; no reliable D call. Trimming stripped 4 bases from V and 3 bases from J, with 7 bases between. Per the germline V gene, CDR1 is KGHSY and CDR2 is FQNENV. The CDR3 is made up of 12 amino acids. CDR3 DNA sequence: TGTGCCAGCAGCCTCTCTAACTACGAGCAGTACTTC. Translation gives CASSLSNYEQYF.

The J gene is TRBJ2-5, the V gene TRBV28; D is undetermined. Germline values: CDR1 MDHEN, CDR2 SYDVKM. CDR3 length: 15 residues. V gave up 5 bases and J gave up 2 bases, with 15 bases separating them. CDR3 DNA: TGTGCCAGCAGTGTCAACCTCAGGTTACAAGAGACCCAGTACTTC. This encodes CASSVNLRLQETQYF.

In DNA, the CDR3 is TGTGCCAGCAGCTTTCAAGCCACCCCGGGTGCTGAAGCTTTCTTT. This sequence encodes CASSFQATPGAEAFF. This chain links TRBV9 with TRBJ1-1; D uncertain. V was pared by 4 bases and J by 6 bases, with 19 bases between. From germline, CDR1 is SGDLS and CDR2 YYNGEE. The CDR3 sequence is 15 residues long.

The rearrangement uses TRBV7-2 and TRBJ1-5, with D perhaps TRBD1 (5 bases). The CDR3 loop spans 15 amino acids. V was cut by 5 bases and J by 3 bases, with 14 bases left in between. Germline CDR1 and CDR2: SGHTA and FQGNSA. The CDR3 sequence: CASSLNGQHNQPQHF. The DNA for the CDR3 is TGTGCCAGCAGCCTTAATGGACAACACAATCAGCCCCAGCATTTT.

The chain has TRBV7-3 and TRBJ1-6, with 7 bases identical to TRBD1. The CDR3 covers 12 residues. The trim removed 6 bases at V and 13 bases at J, leaving 6 bases unmatched. Germline V gene data show CDR1 as SGHTA and CDR2 as FQGTGA. Here the CDR3 reads CASSLQGSPLHF. CDR3 in DNA: TGTGCCAGCAGTCTACAGGGGTCCCCCCTCCACTTT.

The chain is built from TRBV7-2 and TRBJ2-1; the match to TRBD1 covers 9 bases. The CDR3 has 14 residues. V lost 7 bases to trimming and J lost 1 base; unmatched junction nucleotides: 2. CDR1 SGHTA and CDR2 FQGNSA come from the germline V gene. CDR3 coding DNA: TGTGCCAGCAAGACAGGGGGTTCCTACAATGAGCAGTTCTTC. It codes for CASKTGGSYNEQFF.

The chain recombines TRBV9 with TRBJ1-6; maybe TRBD1 (6 bases). Germline V CDR1 and CDR2: SGDLS, YYNGEE. The V gene lost 3 bases and the J gene lost 7 bases, with 17 bases spanning the gap. The CDR3 covers 16 residues. The CDR3 DNA reads as TGTGCCAGCAGCGGGGAACACAGGGCCCTCAATTCACCCCTCCACTTT. Protein product: CASSGEHRALNSPLHF.

This sequence joins TRBV5-4 and TRBJ2-1; no firm D call. Germline V lookup: CDR1 SGHNT, CDR2 YYREEE (reference sequence). This CDR3 region has 16 residues. V was cut by 0 bases and J by 8 bases, with 18 bases left in between. For the CDR3, the DNA is TGTGCCAGCAGCTTGGGGGTGAATCGCCGGGCCGATGAGCAGTTCTTC. Protein product: CASSLGVNRRADEQFF.

This sequence joins TRBV3-1 (or the pseudogene TRBV3-2) and TRBJ2-1; TRBD2 matches 14 bases. Germline assignment: CDR1 LGHDT and CDR2 YNNKEL (reference sequence). The CDR3 covers 16 residues. V shed 4 bases and J 7 bases; nucleotides not matched to a gene: 6. CDR3 DNA sequence: TGTGCCAGCAGCCCACGGACTAGCGGGGGGCGTAATGAGCAGTTCTTC. It specifies CASSPRTSGGRNEQFF.

This chain joins TRBV5-5 and TRBJ2-7; D gene uncertain. Trimming took 4 bases from V and 3 from J, leaving 14 bases between them. Germline V gene data show CDR1 as SGHKS and CDR2 as YYEKEE (reference sequence). CDR3 size: 14 residues. CDR3 nucleotides: TGTGCCAGCAGCCGTGTTTTTGCGGACTACGAGCAGTACTTC. Amino acid sequence: CASSRVFADYEQYF. The whole variable domain, remainder taken from reference TRBV5-5 and TRBJ2-7, is DAGVTQSPTHLIKTRGQQVTLRCSPISGHKSVSWYQQVLGQGPQFIFQYYEKEERGRGNFPDRFSARQFPNYSSELNVNALLLGDSALYLCASSRVFADYEQYFGPGTRLTVT.